The 27 T cell receptor beta chains reported below all come from one sample, sequenced in a study of Graves' ophthalmopathy and Graves' hyperthyroidism. Amplification from RNA transcripts yielded the TCR beta CDR3 regions. Second-round multiplex PCR came after first-round RT-PCR with HTBI primers. MiXCR, applied by TCRdb to the multiplex PCR reads, yields one record per CDR3 protein. In the table there are approximately 150,000 distinct CDR3 sequences, 35% to 45% of which are singletons. The sequenced sample was peripheral blood. The receptors here all came from a man aged 25 to 40 with Graves' ophthalmopathy.

This clonotype has more than one count but fewer than ten. CDR3 coding DNA: TGTGCCAGCAGTGAATCCCCCCCGCATCTAAACGCTGGAAACACCATATATTTT. Encoded protein: CASSESPPHLNAGNTIYF. The chain recombines TRBV6-1 with TRBJ1-3; D uncertain. This CDR3 is 18 amino acids long. The V end was cut by 2 bases, the J end by 2 bases, with 19 bases between. The germline CDR1 and CDR2 sequences are MNHNS and SASEGT.

The V call is TRBV12-3 or TRBV12-4, the J call TRBJ2-5, with D perhaps TRBD1 (6 bases). CDR3 length: 15 residues. The V end lost 5 bases, the J end lost 2 bases, and 15 bases lay between the germline ends. CDR3 residues: CASSAGQIGQETQYF. The CDR3, as DNA: TGTGCCAGCAGTGCCGGACAGATTGGGCAAGAGACCCAGTACTTC.

This chain joins TRBV27 and TRBJ1-1, with TRBD1 as a possible D gene (5 bases). Trimming left V 3 bases short and J 11 bases short, with 10 bases between. The CDR3 totals 11 residues. Germline-derived CDR1 and CDR2 are MNHEY and SMNVEV (reference sequence). DNA of the CDR3: TGTGCCAGCAGTTTTTTGGGACGGGCTTTCTTT. Amino acid sequence: CASSFLGRAFF.

The chain uses TRBV27 and TRBJ2-7; maybe TRBD1 (5 bases). Trimming stripped 4 bases from V and 0 bases from J, with 7 bases between. This CDR3 has 13 residues. Germline CDR1 reads MNHEY; CDR2 reads SMNVEV (reference sequence). The CDR3 reads CASSYGHSYEQYF. CDR3 DNA: TGTGCCAGCAGTTATGGACACTCCTACGAGCAGTACTTC.

This clonotype was counted at least ten times. The J gene is TRBJ2-5, the V gene TRBV3-1; no clear D. Germline loops: CDR1 LGHDT, CDR2 YNNKEL (reference sequence). The CDR3 totals 16 residues. V was trimmed by 1 base and J by 8 bases, leaving 20 bases between them. The CDR3 nucleotides read TGTGCCAGCAGCCAAGGACTCAGGACGGAGAAGGAAACCCAGTACTTC. It encodes CASSQGLRTEKETQYF.

The chain couples TRBV28 to TRBJ1-3; D remains ambiguous. The ends were cut back, 3 bases at V and 2 bases at J, with 8 bases in the middle. The germline CDR1 and CDR2 sequences are MDHEN and SYDVKM. The CDR3 extends over 14 amino acids. This CDR3 is CASSFFHTGNTIYF. The DNA for the CDR3 is TGTGCCAGCAGTTTCTTTCATACTGGAAACACCATATATTTT.

This chain uses TRBV12-3 or TRBV12-4 with TRBJ1-1; 8 nucleotides line up with TRBD1. J gave up 5 bases and V 4 bases, and 18 bases lay outside the gene matches. CDR3 size: 18 residues. CDR3 amino acids: CASSSRGGTGALGTEAFF. The CDR3 DNA is TGTGCCAGCAGTTCTAGGGGGGGGACAGGCGCCCTGGGGACTGAAGCTTTCTTT.

The chain employs TRBV6-5 and TRBJ2-7; TRBD2 might be the D (6 bases). Germline V gene data show CDR1 as MNHEY and CDR2 as SVGAGI. The length of the CDR3 is 14 residues. Trimming took 2 bases from V and 3 from J, leaving 11 bases between them. The CDR3 reads CASSYAGGIYEQYF. The CDR3 DNA reads TGTGCCAGCAGTTACGCCGGGGGTATCTACGAGCAGTACTTC.

The CDR3 protein is CAWSSSTEAFF. The CDR3 DNA reads TGTGCCTGGAGTTCAAGCACTGAAGCTTTCTTT. The chain carries TRBV30 and TRBJ1-1, with D unresolved. Germline V gives CDR1 GTSNPN, CDR2 SVGIG (reference sequence). The germline V and J ends were trimmed by 2 bases and 4 bases, with 5 bases remaining between them. This CDR3 spans 11 amino acids.

In its sample, this clonotype was seen many times. The chain combines TRBV6-1 with TRBJ2-7, with a weak D call TRBD1 (6 bases). The germline gives CDR1 MNHNS, CDR2 SASEGT. V was trimmed by 6 bases and J by 3 bases, leaving 15 bases between them. This CDR3 has 14 residues. The CDR3 reads CASSKQGLGYEQYF. In DNA, the CDR3 is TGTGCCAGCAGCAAACAGGGTTTGGGCTACGAGCAGTACTTC.

This chain links TRBV11-2 with TRBJ1-1; D unclear. The CDR3 is 14 amino acids. V was clipped by 2 bases and J by 3 bases, with 10 bases between them. Germline assignment: CDR1 SGHAT and CDR2 FQNNGV. This CDR3 is CASSLSLRDTEAFF. DNA for the CDR3: TGTGCCAGCAGCTTATCCCTCAGAGACACTGAAGCTTTCTTT.

The table lists this clonotype with many counts. The J gene is TRBJ2-2, the V gene TRBV28; unclear D gene. V lost 4 bases and J 1 base, leaving 16 bases between the germline ends. CDR1 and CDR2 (germline): MDHEN, SYDVKM. CDR3 length: 17 amino acids. CDR3 DNA: TGTGCCAGCAGTTCTCCCGCCCGTAACGGGAACACCGGGGAGCTGTTTTTT. Translation: CASSSPARNGNTGELFF.

This clonotype showed up many times. The chain links TRBV28 to TRBJ2-7; possibly TRBD1 or TRBD2 for D (6 bases each). Trimming pared 4 bases from V and 2 bases from J, leaving 15 bases between. The CDR3 has 15 residues. Per the germline V gene, CDR1 is MDHEN and CDR2 is SYDVKM. The DNA of the CDR3 is TGTGCCAGCAGTTCCCCAGGGGAGGTCACCTACGAGCAGTACTTC. Translating gives CASSSPGEVTYEQYF.

This clonotype was seen at least ten times. The chain carries TRBV10-3 and TRBJ1-5, with D perhaps TRBD1 (6 bases). Germline CDR1 and CDR2: ENHRY and SYGVKD. V was cut by 11 bases and J by 3 bases, with 17 bases left in between. This CDR3 is built from 14 residues. CDR3 protein: CAASRTVDNQPQHF. In nucleotides, the CDR3 is TGTGCCGCCTCCCGGACAGTCGACAATCAGCCCCAGCATTTT.

This chain joins TRBV20-1 and TRBJ2-7; perhaps TRBD1 as D (5 bases). V was shortened by 3 bases and J by 1 base, with 10 bases between the two germline ends. The V gene's germline CDR1 is DFQATT and CDR2 SNEGSKA (reference sequence). The CDR3 runs to 13 residues. The CDR3 DNA follows: TGCAGTGCTAGTTCCAGGGCGTCCTACGAGCAGTACTTC. The encoded protein is CSASSRASYEQYF.

The chain recombines TRBV11-2 with TRBJ1-1; no clear D gene. The V and J ends lost 1 base and 6 bases respectively, with 18 bases between them. The CDR3 is 16 residues long. Germline CDR1 and CDR2: SGHAT and FQNNGV. The CDR3 bases are TGTGCCAGCAGCTTAGTTACGGGGTCCCCGCGGGCTGAAGCTTTCTTT. Translating it yields CASSLVTGSPRAEAFF.

This clonotype was picked up many times. The J gene is TRBJ2-5, the V gene TRBV19, with TRBD1 as a possible D gene (5 bases). CDR1 LNHDA and CDR2 SQIVND come from the germline V gene (reference sequence). Trimming took 6 bases from V and 1 from J, leaving 15 bases between them. The CDR3 spans 15 residues. CDR3 coding DNA: TGTGCCAGTAGCCACGGACAACTACTCCAAGAGACCCAGTACTTC. Amino acid sequence: CASSHGQLLQETQYF.

V is TRBV28 and J is TRBJ1-6; D ambiguous. V was clipped by 6 bases and J by 0 bases, with 15 bases between them. This CDR3 comprises 17 residues. CDR1 and CDR2 from the germline V gene are MDHEN and SYDVKM. The CDR3 is CASRKARQSSYNSPLHF. The CDR3 DNA sequence: TGTGCCAGCAGGAAGGCACGGCAGAGCTCCTATAATTCACCCCTCCACTTT.

This clonotype has a count of ten or more. The CDR3 end shows no conserved phenylalanine or tryptophan, and so a read error is likely. The V gene is TRBV28, the J gene TRBJ1-2; D possibly corresponds to TRBD1 (6 bases). This CDR3 region has 14 residues. Trimming took 5 bases from V and 4 from J, leaving 14 bases between them. Germline V CDR1 and CDR2: MDHEN, SYDVKM. CDR3 in amino acids: CASSPGTGSYGYTS. CDR3 nucleotides: TGTGCCAGCAGTCCTGGAACAGGGTCCTATGGCTACACCTCC.

There are many counts of this clonotype. The V call is TRBV12-3 or TRBV12-4, the J call TRBJ1-1; D may be TRBD1 (5 bases). Trimming took off 4 bases at V and 5 bases at J, with 8 bases between the two ends. The CDR3 runs to 12 residues. CDR3 protein: CASSSGQTEAFF. The CDR3, as DNA: TGTGCCAGCAGTTCCGGACAAACTGAAGCTTTCTTT.

This chain connects TRBV15 to TRBJ2-4, with D possibly matching TRBD2 (5 bases). This CDR3 has 14 amino acids. The germline CDR1 and CDR2 sequences are LNHNV and YYDKDF (reference sequence). The V end was cut by 5 bases, the J end by 8 bases, with 16 bases between. The CDR3 protein is CATSPGLGGDIQYF. The CDR3 DNA sequence: TGTGCCACCAGCCCTGGACTCGGAGGAGACATTCAGTACTTC.

This rearrangement joins TRBV6-1 to TRBJ1-1; D ambiguous. The CDR3 is 13 amino acids. The V gene's germline CDR1 is MNHNS and CDR2 SASEGT. The V end was cut by 5 bases, the J end by 1 base, with 8 bases between. The CDR3 sequence is CASSRGSNTEAFF. The CDR3 DNA reads as TGTGCCAGCAGTCGCGGGTCGAACACTGAAGCTTTCTTT.

The table lists this clonotype with many counts. This sequence joins TRBV12-3 or TRBV12-4 and TRBJ2-4; D not certain. The CDR3 runs 14 residues. V was shortened by 3 bases and J by 4 bases, with 10 bases between the two germline ends. In DNA form, the CDR3 reads TGTGCCAGCAGTTTCATCGAGGCGAAAAACATTCAGTACTTC. It codes for CASSFIEAKNIQYF.

Many counts were recorded for this clonotype. The chain has TRBV15 and TRBJ2-7; TRBD1 or TRBD2 may be the D gene (5 bases each). From germline, CDR1 is LNHNV and CDR2 YYDKDF (reference sequence). Trimming removed 0 bases at V and 2 bases at J, with 11 bases between. The length of the CDR3 is 15 residues. The CDR3 is CATSRDGTPTYEQYF. The CDR3 region has the DNA TGTGCCACCAGCAGAGACGGGACGCCTACCTACGAGCAGTACTTC.

This sequence joins TRBV7-8 and TRBJ2-7; D unclear. The CDR3 is 16 residues long. Trimming shortened V by 5 bases and J by 0 bases, and 17 bases separated the two germline ends. Germline V lookup: CDR1 SGHVS, CDR2 FQNEAQ. The CDR3 coding sequence is TGTGCCAGCAGCCCGAACTCACTAATGAGCTCCTACGAGCAGTACTTC. It codes for CASSPNSLMSSYEQYF.

This chain uses TRBV29-1 with TRBJ1-2, with unresolved D. Deletions cut 5 bases from V and 7 bases from J, with 8 bases between. This CDR3 has 10 residues. Germline V CDR1 and CDR2: SQVTM, ANQGSEA. CDR3 in DNA: TGCAGCGTTTCACTCGGTGGCTACACCTTC. Translation gives CSVSLGGYTF.

CDR3 protein: CASSKRDAEAFF. In nucleotides, the CDR3 is TGTGCCAGCAGTAAACGGGACGCTGAAGCTTTCTTT. The genes are TRBV27 and TRBJ1-1; TRBD1 might be the D (5 bases). Germline loops: CDR1 MNHEY, CDR2 SMNVEV (reference sequence). This CDR3 region has 12 residues. Between the trimmed V and J ends, which lost 5 bases and 6 bases, there was a span of 10 bases.